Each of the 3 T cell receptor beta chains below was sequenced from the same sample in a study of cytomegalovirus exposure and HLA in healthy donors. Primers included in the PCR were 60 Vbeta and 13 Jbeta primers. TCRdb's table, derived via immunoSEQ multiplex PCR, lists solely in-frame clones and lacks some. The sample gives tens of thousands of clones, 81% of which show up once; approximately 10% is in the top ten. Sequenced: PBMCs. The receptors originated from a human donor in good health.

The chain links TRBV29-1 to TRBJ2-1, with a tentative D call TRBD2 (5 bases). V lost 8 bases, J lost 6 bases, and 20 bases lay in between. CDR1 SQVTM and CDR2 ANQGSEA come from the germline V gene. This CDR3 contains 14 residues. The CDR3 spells CSLRPSGPVNEQFF. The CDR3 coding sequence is TGCAGCCTCAGACCAAGCGGTCCTGTCAATGAGCAGTTCTTC.

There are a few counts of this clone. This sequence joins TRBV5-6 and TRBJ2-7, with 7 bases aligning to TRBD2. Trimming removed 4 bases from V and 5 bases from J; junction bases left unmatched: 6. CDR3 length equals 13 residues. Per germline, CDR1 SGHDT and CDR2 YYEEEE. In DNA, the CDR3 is TGTGCCAGCAGCCCTGGACTAGGGAACGAGCAGTACTTC. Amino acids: CASSPGLGNEQYF.

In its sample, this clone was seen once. The CDR3 sequence is CASSLQGQADTQYF. The CDR3 coding sequence is TGTGCCAGCAGTTTACAGGGCCAGGCAGATACGCAGTATTTT. The chain combines TRBV28 with TRBJ2-3, with a tentative D call TRBD1 (5 bases). The CDR3 sequence is 14 residues long. V shed 2 bases and J shed 4 bases, with 10 bases lying between them. Germline CDR1 and CDR2: MDHEN and SYDVKM.